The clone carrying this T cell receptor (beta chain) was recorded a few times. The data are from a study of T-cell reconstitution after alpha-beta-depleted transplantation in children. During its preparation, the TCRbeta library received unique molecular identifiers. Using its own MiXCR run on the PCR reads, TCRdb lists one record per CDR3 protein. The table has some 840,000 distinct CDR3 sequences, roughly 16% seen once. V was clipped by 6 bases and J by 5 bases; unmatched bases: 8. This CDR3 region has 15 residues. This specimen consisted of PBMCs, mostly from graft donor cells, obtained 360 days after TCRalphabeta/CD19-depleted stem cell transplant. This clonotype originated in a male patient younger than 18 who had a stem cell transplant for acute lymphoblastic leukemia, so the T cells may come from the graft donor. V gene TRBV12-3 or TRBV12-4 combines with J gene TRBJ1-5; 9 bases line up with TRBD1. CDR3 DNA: TGTGCCAGCAGATCGGGACAGGGAAACTATCAGCCCCAGCATTTT. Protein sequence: CASRSGQGNYQPQHF.